These T cell receptor beta chains were read from a single sample in a study of OX40 agonist ivuxolimab in advanced cancers. The protocol was immunoSEQ multiplex PCR, while the TCRdb copy is restricted to in-frame clones and leaves out a portion. The data show approximately 38,000 clones, 70% to 85% seen once. Specimen: CD4+ or CD8+ T cells sorted from blood, collected in a trial of the OX40 agonist ivuxolimab. The receptors here all came from an adult with an advanced solid tumor such as melanoma, head and neck, liver or kidney cancer. The conserved cysteine and the conserved F or W are not part of the CDR3 here. Fields, in order: V gene, J gene, CDR3 protein.

V gene: TRBV6-5
J gene: TRBJ1-2
CDR3 protein: ASSTWRENYGYT

V gene: TRBV7-2
J gene: TRBJ2-6
CDR3 protein: ASSLGTSGSTGANVLT

V gene: TRBV4-2
J gene: TRBJ2-7
CDR3 protein: ASSLPGQGTYEQY

V gene: TRBV5-1
J gene: TRBJ2-2
CDR3 protein: ASSQQGANTGELF

V gene: TRBV5-1
J gene: TRBJ2-3
CDR3 protein: ASSLSRGVGRDTQY

V gene: TRBV7-8
J gene: TRBJ2-5
CDR3 protein: ASSHAEGVLWTTQETQY

V gene: TRBV5-4
J gene: TRBJ1-2
CDR3 protein: ASRIDANYGYT

V gene: TRBV19
J gene: TRBJ2-1
CDR3 protein: ASSIGGSYNEQF

V gene: TRBV6-6
J gene: TRBJ2-7
CDR3 protein: ASRVAGVGNYEQY

V gene: TRBV7-3
J gene: TRBJ1-4
CDR3 protein: ARLPRGLNEKLF

V gene: TRBV7-3
J gene: TRBJ2-2
CDR3 protein: ASSPSSQGGTTGELF

V gene: TRBV28
J gene: TRBJ1-1
CDR3 protein: ASNFQTANTEAF

V gene: TRBV6-5
J gene: TRBJ2-1
CDR3 protein: ASRGLAVYNEQF

V gene: TRBV6-1
J gene: TRBJ1-6
CDR3 protein: ASSEIFNNSPLH